This TCR beta chain was profiled in a study of CD8 T cells in Susac syndrome. Trimming took 4 bases from V and 4 from J, leaving 13 bases between them. This CDR3 has 14 amino acids. Germline-derived CDR1 and CDR2 are SGHTA and FQGNSA. RNA was extracted with the RNeasy kit, and a quantity of about 0.45 to 1 ug was reverse transcribed using random hexamers. TCRdb re-called the immunoSEQ multiplex PCR reads through MiXCR, storing one row per CDR3 protein. The sample consists of roughly 190,000 distinct CDR3 sequences, about 95% of them appearing once. The sequencing sample was made of CD8+ T cells from PBMCs. The chain employs TRBV7-2 and TRBJ1-2, with a possible D match to TRBD1 (6 bases). The sequence derives from a human donor with Susac syndrome. This chain's CDR3 is CASSSGGPGYGYTF. For the CDR3, the DNA is TGTGCCAGCAGCTCGGGGGGCCCAGGCTATGGCTACACCTTC.